This T cell receptor (beta chain) was captured in a study of Ad26.COV2.S vaccination and SARS-CoV-2 variants. The repertoire was sequenced with immunoSEQ multiplex PCR; TCRdb's copy has only in-frame clones and lacks some. Of fewer than 500,000 clones in the sample, 90% are singletons; the top ten hold roughly 4%. Treatment meaning: approximately 18 received Ad26.COV2.S at low or high dose, single or two shots; several received placebo; per-sample allocation not given. Sampling occurred on day 63 after the first vaccine or placebo injection. On this clone itself: What it binds is unknown.

The study's findings and limits: TCR breadth and depth estimates may have understated total T cell responses.

The CDR3 is made up of 12 amino acids. Germline loops: CDR1 SNHLY, CDR2 FYNNEI. V lost 2 bases and J lost 3, with 5 bases in between. This chain links TRBV2 with TRBJ2-7; D is uncertain. The source of this sequence is a person aged 18-60 years who received the Ad26.COV2.S COVID-19 vaccine or a placebo. Sequences were derived from peripheral blood, sampled in a trial of Ad26.COV2.S vaccine versus placebo. The DNA for the CDR3 is TGTGCCAGCAGTGAACGCGGCTACGAGCAGTACTTC. Protein product: CASSERGYEQYF.